This TCR beta chain comes out of a study of lymphopenia after photon versus proton radiotherapy. Sequencing used immunoSEQ multiplex PCR; TCRdb keeps in-frame clones, though not all of them. The table includes about 26,000 clones, roughly 87% detected once. Germline values: CDR1 SGHDN, CDR2 FVKESK. V was clipped by 2 bases and J by 6 bases, with 17 bases between them. The CDR3 loop spans 15 amino acids. Regarding the study as a whole: Oligoclonal CD8+ Temra expansion after nadir drove photon patients' diversity drop. In patients who died, overall survival fell as post-nadir TCR diversity dropped more. Relative stability marked proton patients; photon patients lost diversity and naive cells.

A word on this clone: What it recognizes is unknown.

Sequencing used peripheral blood, obtained from a patient treated with photon-based radiotherapy. The chain joins TRBV14 to TRBJ2-7; D perhaps matches TRBD2 (6 bases). The sequence was collected from a woman between 45 and 65 years old with pancreatic cancer. The CDR3 is CASSQLTAGRLEQYF. DNA of the CDR3: TGTGCCAGCAGCCAATTGACGGCGGGGCGGCTCGAGCAGTACTTC.